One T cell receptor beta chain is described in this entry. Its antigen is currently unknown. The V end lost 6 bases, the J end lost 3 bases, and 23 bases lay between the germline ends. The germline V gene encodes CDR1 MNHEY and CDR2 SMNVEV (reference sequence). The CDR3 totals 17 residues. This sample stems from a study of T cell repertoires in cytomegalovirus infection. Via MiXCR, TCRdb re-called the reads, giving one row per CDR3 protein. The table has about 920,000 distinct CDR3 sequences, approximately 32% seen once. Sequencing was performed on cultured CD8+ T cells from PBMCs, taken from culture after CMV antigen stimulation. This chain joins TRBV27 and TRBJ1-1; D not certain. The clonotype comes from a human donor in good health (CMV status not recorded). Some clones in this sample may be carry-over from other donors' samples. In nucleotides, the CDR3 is TGTGCCAGCAGGCCCCTGCTGTATGAGGGAATATACACTGAAGCTTTCTTT. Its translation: CASRPLLYEGIYTEAFF.